Shown below are 29 T cell receptor beta chains from a single sample sequenced in a study of regulatory T cells in long-lasting Graves disease. This sample's time point: persistent/refractory GD, antithyroid drugs over 5 years with positive TRAb. From PBMCs, RNA was extracted and then used to make the TCR library. Building the TCR beta libraries relied on iRepertoire HTBI primers, and CDR3 regions underwent Arm-PCR. TCRdb reprocessed the multiplex PCR reads via MiXCR and lists one record per CDR3 protein. The sample has around 460,000 distinct CDR3 sequences; 20% to 25% are singletons. Sample: peripheral blood mononuclear cells (PBMCs), taken when the disease was refractory, from a patient treated with antithyroid drugs. These TCRs come from a female donor with Graves disease.

A remark on this clonotype: A read error may be the cause here, since a much bigger clone is one base away. The chain employs TRBV15 and TRBJ1-1; D gene unclear. This CDR3 contains 15 residues. CDR1 and CDR2 (germline): LNHNV, YYDKDF (reference sequence). The CDR3 region is CATRSRWSMNTEASF. CDR3 bases: TGTGCCACCAGAAGCAGATGGTCTATGAACACTGAAGCTTCCTTT.

This clonotype has just a few counts. This sequence joins TRBV11-2 and TRBJ2-5; D is tentatively TRBD1 or TRBD2 (5 bases each). The CDR3 totals 15 residues. CDR1 is SGHAT and CDR2 is FQNNGV in the germline V gene. V lost 4 bases to trimming and J lost 1 base, with 13 bases between them. The CDR3 DNA is TGTGCCAGCAGCTCAACTCCTGGGGGCCAAGAGACCCAGTACTTC. Amino acids: CASSSTPGGQETQYF.

This clonotype was seen many times. The chain uses TRBV6-1 and TRBJ1-4; D is unclear. This CDR3 has 15 residues. Trimming pared 6 bases from V and 3 bases from J, leaving 14 bases between. CDR1 is MNHNS and CDR2 is SASEGT in the germline V gene. CDR3 residues: CASRRERGANEKLFF. The CDR3 nucleotides are TGTGCCAGCAGGCGAGAGAGAGGAGCTAATGAAAAACTGTTTTTT.

This clonotype showed up just a few times. J is TRBJ2-2 and V is TRBV6-5; no clear D gene. CDR3 length: 14 residues. Germline assignment: CDR1 MNHEY and CDR2 SVGAGI. V was trimmed by 0 bases and J by 6 bases, leaving 8 bases between them. CDR3 DNA: TGTGCCAGCAGTTACTCGATAGGGCCCGGGGAGCTGTTTTTT. This sequence encodes CASSYSIGPGELFF.

This rearrangement joins TRBV7-9 to TRBJ1-1, with D unresolved. Germline V gene data show CDR1 as SEHNR and CDR2 as FQNEAQ (reference sequence). The CDR3 has 16 amino acids. Trimming stripped 4 bases from V and 1 base from J, with 16 bases between. The CDR3: CASSSRLRTANTEAFF. The CDR3 nucleotides are TGTGCCAGCAGCTCGCGCCTCAGGACGGCGAACACTGAAGCTTTCTTT.

The table lists this clonotype with many counts. J is TRBJ1-5 and V is TRBV6-1; D remains ambiguous. V lost 8 bases to trimming and J lost 6 bases, with 20 bases between them. CDR1 MNHNS and CDR2 SASEGT come from the germline V gene. The CDR3 spans 15 residues. CDR3 nucleotide sequence: TGTGCCAGCGGCTTACAGCCGGCGGGAGGTCAGCCCCAGCATTTT. Encoded protein: CASGLQPAGGQPQHF.

A remark on this clonotype: This may come from a read error, since a much larger clone is one base off. V and J are TRBV15 and TRBJ1-3, with D unresolved. CDR3 length: 15 amino acids. CDR1 is LNHNV, CDR2 YYDKDF, per germline (reference sequence). V was trimmed by 2 bases and J by 2 bases, leaving 10 bases between them. CDR3 loop: CATSRQVSPGNTIYF. For the CDR3, the DNA is TGTGCCACCAGCAGACAGGTTAGCCCTGGAAACACCATATATTTT. Based on the CDR3 plus reference TRBV15 and TRBJ1-3, the full variable domain is DAMVIQNPRYQVTQFGKPVTLSCSQTLNHNVMYWYQQKSSQAPKLLFHYYDKDFNNEADTPDNFQSRRPNTSFCFLDIRSPGLGDTAMYLCATSRQVSPGNTIYFGEGSWLTVV.

This clonotype was observed a few times. This chain connects TRBV27 to TRBJ1-1, with D uncertain. The CDR3 contains 11 residues. Trimming stripped 7 bases from V and 3 bases from J, with 6 bases between. Looked up from germline, CDR1 is MNHEY and CDR2 is SMNVEV (reference sequence). CDR3 loop: CASKLDTEAFF. DNA for the CDR3: TGTGCCAGCAAGTTGGACACTGAAGCTTTCTTT.

The chain is built from TRBV18 and TRBJ1-5; D is perhaps TRBD1 (5 bases). Trimming took off 2 bases at V and 3 bases at J, with 8 bases between the two ends. Germline lookup yields CDR1 KGHSH and CDR2 LQKENI. CDR3 length: 14 residues. CDR3 residues: CASSPEGSNQPQHF. The CDR3, as DNA: TGTGCCAGCTCACCAGAGGGGTCCAATCAGCCCCAGCATTTT.

This clonotype has ten or more counts. This chain uses TRBV28 with TRBJ1-1; a possible D gene is TRBD1 (6 bases). Per the germline V gene, CDR1 is MDHEN and CDR2 is SYDVKM. Trimming took 6 bases from V and 5 from J, leaving 10 bases between them. The CDR3 is made up of 12 amino acids. The CDR3 loop is CASSITGTEAFF. The CDR3 region has the DNA TGTGCCAGCAGCATAACAGGGACTGAAGCTTTCTTT.

This clonotype was detected many times. The genes are TRBV2 and TRBJ2-7; D gene uncertain. Trimming stripped 2 bases from V and 4 bases from J, with 6 bases between. The CDR3 loop spans 12 amino acids. Germline V gene sequence: CDR1 SNHLY, CDR2 FYNNEI. This CDR3 is CASSEQLYEQYF. The CDR3 nucleotides are TGTGCCAGCAGTGAACAGCTTTACGAGCAGTACTTC.

This chain connects TRBV5-6 to TRBJ2-7; D is tentatively TRBD1 or TRBD2 (6 bases each). CDR3 size: 18 residues. Per germline, CDR1 SGHDT and CDR2 YYEEEE. Trimming pared 4 bases from V and 6 bases from J, leaving 29 bases between. The CDR3 DNA sequence: TGTGCCAGCAGCCTAAAGGGGGGCCCCGGGACCTCGGACGGCGAGCAGTACTTC. Amino acid sequence: CASSLKGGPGTSDGEQYF.

The CDR3 here is CASSQGTGPAYGYTF. For the CDR3, the DNA is TGTGCCAGCAGCCAAGGCACGGGGCCTGCCTATGGCTACACCTTC. This chain uses TRBV14 with TRBJ1-2, with a weak D call TRBD1 (5 bases). The CDR3 runs to 15 residues. Trimming took off 1 base at V and 4 bases at J, with 13 bases between the two ends. The germline gives CDR1 SGHDN, CDR2 FVKESK.

This clonotype was observed a handful of times. The chain joins TRBV9 to TRBJ1-2; possible D gene TRBD1, 5 bases. CDR1 SGDLS and CDR2 YYNGEE come from the germline V gene. The V end was cut by 4 bases, the J end by 4 bases, with 11 bases between. The length of the CDR3 is 13 residues. CDR3 in DNA: TGTGCCAGCAGCCCCGGGGGACCCTATGGCTACACCTTC. This codes for CASSPGGPYGYTF. Drawing the rest from reference TRBV9 and TRBJ1-2, the complete variable domain is DSGVTQTPKHLITATGQRVTLRCSPRSGDLSVYWYQQSLDQGLQFLIQYYNGEERAKGNILERFSAQQFPDLHSELNLSSLELGDSALYFCASSPGGPYGYTFGSGTRLTVV.

The chain is built from TRBV20-1 and TRBJ2-7; 8 bases align to TRBD1. The ends lost 6 bases at V and 4 bases at J; junction bases unmatched: 11. CDR1 and CDR2 from the germline V gene are DFQATT and SNEGSKA (reference sequence). The CDR3 has 14 amino acids. For the CDR3, the DNA is TGCAGTGCCAAAACCGGGACAGGCTGGTACGAGCAGTACTTC. It translates to CSAKTGTGWYEQYF.

This clonotype occurred many times. The chain joins TRBV29-1 to TRBJ2-5; D ambiguous. CDR3 length: 15 residues. V lost 7 bases and J lost 5, with 23 bases in between. Germline V gives CDR1 SQVTM, CDR2 ANQGSEA. CDR3 region: CSAKKALTSWETQYF. CDR3 in DNA: TGCAGCGCCAAGAAGGCGCTTACTTCGTGGGAGACCCAGTACTTC.

This clonotype was observed many times. The chain couples TRBV24-1 to TRBJ2-5; TRBD2 matches at 11 bases. Germline V CDR1 and CDR2: KGHDR, SFDVKD. Trimming at V came to 2 bases and at J to 1 base, leaving 8 bases not matched to a gene. The CDR3 is 18 residues long. The CDR3 DNA is TGTGCCACCAGTGATTGGGCGACTAGCGGGAAGGCCCAAGAGACCCAGTACTTC. Protein sequence: CATSDWATSGKAQETQYF.

V is TRBV28 and J is TRBJ2-3; TRBD2 aligns across 8 bases. CDR1 MDHEN and CDR2 SYDVKM come from the germline V gene. The CDR3 covers 16 residues. V lost 3 bases, J lost 4 bases, and 9 bases stayed unmatched. In DNA form, the CDR3 reads TGTGCCAGCAGTTTCCCGGTAGCGGGGTTTGCAGATACGCAGTATTTT. This codes for CASSFPVAGFADTQYF.

At least ten counts were recorded for this clonotype. In nucleotides, the CDR3 is TGCAGTGCGGATCTGGAGGGAAGGTACGAGCAGTACTTC. Its protein product is CSADLEGRYEQYF. The V and J genes are TRBV20-1 and TRBJ2-7, with D perhaps matching TRBD2 (6 bases). The CDR3 loop spans 13 amino acids. The V end was cut by 6 bases, the J end by 4 bases, with 16 bases between. Germline V lookup: CDR1 DFQATT, CDR2 SNEGSKA (reference sequence).

This clonotype occurred a few times. J is TRBJ1-6 and V is TRBV6-1; no clear D. The CDR3 spans 15 residues. CDR1 MNHNS and CDR2 SASEGT come from the germline V gene. V lost 6 bases to trimming and J lost 10 bases, with 19 bases between them. Here the CDR3 DNA reads TGTGCCAGCAGGAAGGAGGGTTGGTCAAGGTCACCCCTCCACTTT. Encoded protein: CASRKEGWSRSPLHF.

As regards this clonotype: A much bigger clone sits one base away, suggesting this may be a read error. The chain couples TRBV28 to TRBJ1-5; D call uncertain. The CDR3 is made up of 15 amino acids. CDR1 and CDR2 from the germline V gene are MDHEN and SYDVKM. With 4 bases removed from V and 0 bases from J, the gap between germline ends came to 10 bases. This CDR3 is CASSSQSYSNQPQHF. CDR3 in DNA: TGTGCCAGCAGTTCGCAGAGTTATAGCAATCAGCCCCAGCATTTT.

This clonotype has a count of ten or more. The chain links TRBV28 to TRBJ2-5; TRBD1 aligns across 7 bases. J lost 2 bases, V lost 5 bases, and 11 bases had no gene match. This CDR3 region has 16 residues. Germline V gene lookup returns CDR1 MDHEN and CDR2 SYDVKM. Here the CDR3 reads CASSLKTGAPQETQYF. The DNA of the CDR3 is TGTGCCAGCAGTCTAAAAACAGGGGCCCCACAAGAGACCCAGTACTTC. The variable domain in full, with the rest retrieved from reference TRBV28 and TRBJ2-5, is DVKVTQSSRYLVKRTGEKVFLECVQDMDHENMFWYRQDPGLGLRLIYFSYDVKMKEKGDIPEGYSVSREKKERFSLILESASTNQTSMYLCASSLKTGAPQETQYFGPGTRLLVL.

This clonotype was counted ten times or more. The chain recombines TRBV29-1 with TRBJ1-1, with unresolved D. There are 12 residues in the CDR3. V shed 7 bases and J shed 1 base, with 10 bases lying between them. The V gene's germline CDR1 is SQVTM and CDR2 ANQGSEA. The chain's CDR3 is CSAGERNTEAFF. As DNA, the CDR3 is TGCAGCGCCGGAGAGAGGAACACTGAAGCTTTCTTT.

This clonotype was seen more than once but under ten times. The V and J genes are TRBV7-3 and TRBJ2-4; 11 nucleotides align to TRBD2. Germline CDR1 reads SGHTA; CDR2 reads FQGTGA. This CDR3 has 16 amino acids. The V segment lost 2 bases and the J segment 1 base; nucleotides outside the gene matches: 1. CDR3 in amino acids: CASSLSSGGAKNIQYF. CDR3 in DNA: TGTGCCAGCAGCTTATCTAGCGGGGGGGCCAAAAACATTCAGTACTTC.

The chain links TRBV7-2 to TRBJ2-1; D remains ambiguous. The length of the CDR3 is 16 residues. Trimming pared 5 bases from V and 2 bases from J, leaving 16 bases between. Germline V gives CDR1 SGHTA, CDR2 FQGNSA. In nucleotides, the CDR3 is TGTGCCAGCAGCAACCCATCGTTAGACGCCTACAATGAGCAGTTCTTC. Protein: CASSNPSLDAYNEQFF.

V gene TRBV6-1 combines with J gene TRBJ2-6; the D call may be TRBD1 or TRBD2 (5 bases each). The V end was cut by 7 bases, the J end by 1 base, with 17 bases between. Germline V CDR1 and CDR2: MNHNS, SASEGT. The CDR3 length is 17 residues. DNA for the CDR3: TGTGCCAGCACCCCAAGGTGGGGACGGTCTGGGGCCAACGTCCTGACTTTC. It specifies CASTPRWGRSGANVLTF.

Only a few counts were recorded for this clonotype. The CDR3 here is CASSHSSGQGQGEQYF. The CDR3 region has the DNA TGTGCCAGCAGCCATTCCTCGGGACAGGGACAAGGCGAGCAGTACTTC. This chain joins TRBV3-1 and TRBJ2-7, with 9 bases fitting TRBD1. Germline V gene data show CDR1 as LGHDT and CDR2 as YNNKEL (reference sequence). With 3 bases clipped from V and 6 bases from J, the junction kept 12 bases outside the gene matches. CDR3 size: 16 residues.

Many counts were recorded for this clonotype. The chain is built from TRBV28 and TRBJ2-2; TRBD2 matches at 7 bases. Germline CDR1 and CDR2: MDHEN and SYDVKM. The V segment lost 6 bases and the J segment 6 bases; nucleotides outside the gene matches: 7. The CDR3 covers 14 residues. The CDR3 loop reads CASSSGTLSGELFF. In nucleotides, the CDR3 is TGTGCCAGCAGCAGCGGGACCCTGTCCGGGGAGCTGTTTTTT.

The chain is built from TRBV4-1 and TRBJ2-5; TRBD2 matches 12 bases. The CDR3 has 17 amino acids. Germline CDR1 MGHRA, CDR2 YSYEKL. The ends lost 2 bases at V and 7 bases at J; junction bases unmatched: 11. For the CDR3, the DNA is TGCGCCAGCAGCCAACCGACTAGCGGGAGACCGAGGGTGACCCAGTACTTC. It codes for CASSQPTSGRPRVTQYF.